This TCR beta chain was sequenced in a study of cytomegalovirus exposure and HLA in healthy donors. Looked up from germline, CDR1 is SEHNR and CDR2 is FQNEAQ (reference sequence). Trimming removed 5 bases from V and 9 bases from J, with 29 bases in between. The CDR3 runs 17 residues. Findings and caveats of the study: Some V segments could not be told apart, so they were left out, TRBV6-2 and TRBV6-3 among them.

In the PCR, 60 Vbeta and 13 Jbeta primers were used. Sequenced by immunoSEQ multiplex PCR; TCRdb stores in-frame clones only, minus some. The sample yields under 150,000 clones, over 60% seen once. Points on this clone: What it recognizes is unknown.

V is TRBV7-9 and J is TRBJ2-7, with TRBD2 as a possible D gene (5 bases). This TCR was sampled from a woman aged 60-70 years in good health and CMV-seronegative. Sequenced: PBMCs. The CDR3 is CASSPVLAIGLPAGQYF. The CDR3 bases are TGTGCCAGCAGCCCCGTCCTTGCAATAGGACTTCCCGCCGGGCAGTACTTC.